The 7 T cell receptor beta chains reported below all come from one sample, sequenced in a study of T cells in Graves' hyperthyroidism and ophthalmopathy. Researchers amplified the TCR beta CDR3 regions from RNA transcripts. First-round RT-PCR targeting the TCR CDR3 was performed with the HTBI primer set. A single record per CDR3 protein comes from TCRdb applying MiXCR to the multiplex PCR reads. The sample lists about 460,000 distinct CDR3 sequences; less than 25% were seen once. The sample consisted of blood. The receptors come from a woman aged 70 to 79 with Graves' ophthalmopathy.

This clonotype was seen more than once but under ten times. The chain joins TRBV5-1 to TRBJ2-3, with TRBD2 matching 7 bases. J lost 0 bases, V lost 5 bases, and 6 bases had no gene match. The CDR3 contains 15 residues. CDR1 and CDR2 (germline): SGHRS, YFSETQ. This chain's CDR3 is CASRQAGHSTDTQYF. In nucleotides, the CDR3 is TGCGCCAGCAGGCAAGCGGGGCATAGCACAGATACGCAGTATTTT.

There are a few counts of this clonotype. This rearrangement joins TRBV20-1 to TRBJ2-1, with D perhaps TRBD2 (5 bases). This CDR3 has 16 amino acids. Trimming took off 0 bases at V and 6 bases at J, with 18 bases between the two ends. CDR1 and CDR2 from the germline V gene are DFQATT and SNEGSKA (reference sequence). The CDR3 bases are TGCAGTGCTAGAGATTTGCGAGCGGAGGTCCTCAATGAGCAGTTCTTC. Translation gives CSARDLRAEVLNEQFF.

The J gene is TRBJ2-1, the V gene TRBV7-3, with TRBD2 matching 11 bases. After removal of 2 bases from V and 7 bases from J, the junction contained 7 bases not matched to a gene. Germline CDR1 is SGHTA and CDR2 is FQGTGA. This CDR3 region has 16 residues. The CDR3 spells CASSLEGGLAANEQFF. The CDR3 nucleotides read TGTGCCAGCAGCTTAGAAGGGGGACTAGCGGCGAATGAGCAGTTCTTC. The full variable domain, with the rest looked up from reference TRBV7-3 and TRBJ2-1, is GAGVSQTPSNKVTEKGKYVELRCDPISGHTALYWYRQSLGQGPEFLIYFQGTGAADDSGLPNDRFFAVRPEGSVSTLKIQRTERGDSAVYLCASSLEGGLAANEQFFGPGTRLTVL.

A remark on this clonotype: Because the CDR3's place on the DNA is in doubt, the DNA is left out and the CDR3 is given as listed by TCRdb. The chain employs TRBV5-1 and TRBJ2-2; TRBD2, the table's D call, lacks a check against the DNA. Germline V gene lookup returns CDR1 SGHRS and CDR2 YFSETQ. Ends included, the CDR3 has 18 residues. The CDR3: CASSPGFSGSRAPGSCFF.

The chain carries TRBV10-2 and TRBJ2-1; TRBD2 aligns across 12 bases. The CDR3 sequence is 16 residues long. Germline CDR1 is WSHSY and CDR2 is SAAADI. Trimming cost V 0 bases and J 8 bases; bases outside gene matches: 5. CDR3 protein: CASSESRTSGAYEQFF. CDR3 sequence (DNA): TGCGCCAGCAGTGAGTCGCGGACTAGCGGGGCCTATGAGCAGTTCTTC.

J is TRBJ1-1 and V is TRBV4-1; no clear D gene. The V end was cut by 2 bases, the J end by 2 bases, with 15 bases between. The V gene's germline CDR1 is MGHRA and CDR2 YSYEKL. The CDR3 sequence is 16 residues long. The CDR3: CASSQQKMVLNTEAFF. The CDR3 DNA reads TGCGCCAGCAGCCAACAGAAGATGGTTCTAAACACTGAAGCTTTCTTT.

This clonotype was counted ten times or more. This chain connects TRBV18 to TRBJ2-5; the D is unclear. In germline, CDR1 is KGHSH, CDR2 LQKENI. Trimming took 0 bases from V and 5 from J, leaving 4 bases between them. CDR3 length: 12 residues. In DNA form, the CDR3 reads TGTGCCAGCTCACCACCCGTGGAGACCCAGTACTTC. Amino acids: CASSPPVETQYF.